Presented here are 9 T cell receptor beta chains from one specimen sequenced in a study of T cell responses to AZD1222 COVID-19 vaccine. The assay was immunoSEQ multiplex PCR, and TCRdb's table has in-frame clones only and misses some. In the table there are around 130,000 clones, more than 85% of which are singletons. This material consisted of peripheral blood, taken 28 days after the second AZD1222 dose. The source is an adult who received the AZD1222 COVID-19 vaccine.

The gene calls are TRBV6-5 and TRBJ1-1; D remains unclear. The germline V gene has CDR1 MNHEY and CDR2 SVGAGI. V was shortened by 4 bases and J by 3 bases, with 9 bases between the two germline ends. This CDR3 has 13 amino acids. CDR3 in amino acids: CASSFPGDTEAFF. In nucleotides, the CDR3 is TGTGCCAGCAGTTTCCCTGGAGACACTGAAGCTTTCTTT.

DNA for the CDR3: TGTGCCAGCAGCATCGGACAGGGAGGCACTGAAGCTTTCTTT. Protein: CASSIGQGGTEAFF. The chain recombines TRBV11-3 with TRBJ1-1, with 8 bases identical to TRBD1. V shed 5 bases, J shed 4 bases, and the junction held 6 bases outside the gene matches. The CDR3 has 14 residues. Germline V CDR1 and CDR2: SGHNT, YENEEA.

The chain employs TRBV12-3 or TRBV12-4 and TRBJ1-5, with D tentatively TRBD1 (5 bases). V shed 7 bases and J shed 6 bases, with 10 bases lying between them. The length of the CDR3 is 12 residues. CDR3 sequence: CASTKGRQPQHF. The CDR3 DNA reads as TGTGCCAGCACCAAGGGACGTCAGCCCCAGCATTTT.

CDR3 sequence (DNA): TGTGCCAGCAGCCAAGGGGTGGCGGGGGGTAGCGCCGGGGAGCTGTTTTTT. Its translation is CASSQGVAGGSAGELFF. The chain recombines TRBV4-2 with TRBJ2-2; 8 positions match TRBD2. Per germline, CDR1 LGHNA and CDR2 YNFKEQ. This CDR3 has 17 amino acids. Trimming cost V 1 base and J 6 bases; bases outside gene matches: 10.

V usage is TRBV9 and J usage is TRBJ2-3, with a tentative D call TRBD2 (6 bases). V lost 0 bases and J 4 bases, leaving 15 bases between the germline ends. This CDR3 has 16 residues. CDR1 and CDR2 from the germline V gene are SGDLS and YYNGEE. This CDR3 reads CASSVAGTPGADTQYF. CDR3 sequence (DNA): TGTGCCAGCAGCGTAGCCGGGACCCCGGGAGCAGATACGCAGTATTTT.

V usage is TRBV6-5 and J usage is TRBJ2-3, with 8 bases aligning to TRBD1. Per the germline V gene, CDR1 is MNHEY and CDR2 is SVGAGI. CDR3 size: 16 residues. J was trimmed by 2 bases and V by 0 bases; bases with no gene match: 4. CDR3 bases: TGTGCCAGCAGTTACTCGACAGGGGACCTCACAGATACGCAGTATTTT. It is translated as CASSYSTGDLTDTQYF.

The chain recombines TRBV5-6 with TRBJ2-1; D not resolved. V was pared by 0 bases and J by 10 bases, with 8 bases between. This CDR3 comprises 12 residues. Germline-derived CDR1 and CDR2 are SGHDT and YYEEEE. CDR3: CASSLATHEQFF. Here the CDR3 DNA reads TGTGCCAGCAGCTTGGCAACCCACGAGCAGTTCTTC.

The chain links TRBV20-1 to TRBJ1-1; D is uncertain. V lost 3 bases and J 1 base, leaving 3 bases between the germline ends. This CDR3 has 11 residues. The V gene's germline CDR1 is DFQATT and CDR2 SNEGSKA (reference sequence). Here the CDR3 DNA reads TGCAGTGCTAGGGGGAACACTGAAGCTTTCTTT. Translated: CSARGNTEAFF.

The rearrangement links TRBV18 to TRBJ1-1, with D unresolved. Trimming removed 5 bases at V and 1 base at J, with 8 bases between. Per germline, CDR1 KGHSH and CDR2 LQKENI. The CDR3 extends over 13 amino acids. CDR3 loop: CASSTGQNTEAFF. CDR3 nucleotide sequence: TGTGCCAGCTCAACCGGGCAGAACACTGAAGCTTTCTTT. Filled out from reference TRBV18 and TRBJ1-1, the complete variable domain reads NAGVMQNPRHLVRRRGQEARLRCSPMKGHSHVYWYRQLPEEGLKFMVYLQKENIIDESGMPKERFSAEFPKEGPSILRIQQVVRGDSAAYFCASSTGQNTEAFFGQGTRLTVV.